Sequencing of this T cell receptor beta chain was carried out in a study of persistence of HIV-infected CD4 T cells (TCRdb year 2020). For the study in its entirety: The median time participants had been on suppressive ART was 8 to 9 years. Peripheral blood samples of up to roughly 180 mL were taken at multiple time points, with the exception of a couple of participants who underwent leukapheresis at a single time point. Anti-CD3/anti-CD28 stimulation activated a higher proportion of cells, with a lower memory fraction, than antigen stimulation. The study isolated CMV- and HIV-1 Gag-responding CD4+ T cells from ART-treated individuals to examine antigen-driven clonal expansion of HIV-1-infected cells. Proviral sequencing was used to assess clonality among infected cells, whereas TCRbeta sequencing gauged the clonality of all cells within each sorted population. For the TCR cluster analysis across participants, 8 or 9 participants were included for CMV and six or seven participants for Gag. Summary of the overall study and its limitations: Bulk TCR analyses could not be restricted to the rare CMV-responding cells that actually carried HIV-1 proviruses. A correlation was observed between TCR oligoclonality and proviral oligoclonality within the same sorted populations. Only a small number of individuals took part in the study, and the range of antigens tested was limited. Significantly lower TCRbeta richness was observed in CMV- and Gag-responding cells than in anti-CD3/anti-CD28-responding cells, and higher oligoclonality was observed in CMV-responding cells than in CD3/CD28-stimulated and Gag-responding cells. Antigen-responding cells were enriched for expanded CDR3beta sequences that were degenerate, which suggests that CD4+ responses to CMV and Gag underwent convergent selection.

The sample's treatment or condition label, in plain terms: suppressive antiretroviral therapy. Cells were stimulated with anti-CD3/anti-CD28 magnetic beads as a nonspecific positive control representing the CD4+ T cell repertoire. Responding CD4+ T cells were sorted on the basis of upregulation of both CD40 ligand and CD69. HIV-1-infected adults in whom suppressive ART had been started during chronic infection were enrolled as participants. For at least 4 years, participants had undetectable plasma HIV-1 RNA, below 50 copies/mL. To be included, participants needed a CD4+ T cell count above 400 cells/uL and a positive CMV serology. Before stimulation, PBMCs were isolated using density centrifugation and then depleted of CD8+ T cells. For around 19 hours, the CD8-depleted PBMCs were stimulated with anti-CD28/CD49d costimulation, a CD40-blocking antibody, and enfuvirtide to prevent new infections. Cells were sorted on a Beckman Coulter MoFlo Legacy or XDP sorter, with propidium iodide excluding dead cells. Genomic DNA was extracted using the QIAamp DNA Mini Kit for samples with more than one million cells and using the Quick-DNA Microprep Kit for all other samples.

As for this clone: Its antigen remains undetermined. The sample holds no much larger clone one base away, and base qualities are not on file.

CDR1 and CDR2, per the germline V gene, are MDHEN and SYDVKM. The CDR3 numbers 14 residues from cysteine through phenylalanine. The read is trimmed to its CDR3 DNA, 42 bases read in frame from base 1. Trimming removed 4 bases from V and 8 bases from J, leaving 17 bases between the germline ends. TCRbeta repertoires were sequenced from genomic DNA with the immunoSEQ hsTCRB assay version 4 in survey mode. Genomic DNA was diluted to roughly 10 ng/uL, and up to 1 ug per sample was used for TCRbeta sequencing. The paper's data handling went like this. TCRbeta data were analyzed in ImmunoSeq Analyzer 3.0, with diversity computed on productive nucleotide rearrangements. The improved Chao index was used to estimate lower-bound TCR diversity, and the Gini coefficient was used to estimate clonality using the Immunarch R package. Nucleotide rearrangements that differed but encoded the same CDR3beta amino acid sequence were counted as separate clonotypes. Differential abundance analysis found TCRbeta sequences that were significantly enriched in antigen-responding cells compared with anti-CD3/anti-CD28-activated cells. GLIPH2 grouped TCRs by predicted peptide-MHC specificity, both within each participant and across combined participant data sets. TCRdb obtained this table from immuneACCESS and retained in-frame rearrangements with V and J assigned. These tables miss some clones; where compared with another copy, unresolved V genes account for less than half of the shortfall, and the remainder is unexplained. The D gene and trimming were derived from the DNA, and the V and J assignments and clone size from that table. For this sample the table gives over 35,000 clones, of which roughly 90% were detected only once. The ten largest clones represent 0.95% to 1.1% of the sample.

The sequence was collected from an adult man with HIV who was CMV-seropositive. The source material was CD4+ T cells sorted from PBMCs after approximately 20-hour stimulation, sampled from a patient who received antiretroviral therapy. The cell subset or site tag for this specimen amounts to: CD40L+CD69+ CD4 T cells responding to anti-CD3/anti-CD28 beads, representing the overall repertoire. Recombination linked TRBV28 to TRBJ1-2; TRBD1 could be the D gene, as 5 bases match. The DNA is TGTGCCAGCAGTTATGACGGGACCCTTCGGGGCTACACCTTC. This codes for CASSYDGTLRGYTF.